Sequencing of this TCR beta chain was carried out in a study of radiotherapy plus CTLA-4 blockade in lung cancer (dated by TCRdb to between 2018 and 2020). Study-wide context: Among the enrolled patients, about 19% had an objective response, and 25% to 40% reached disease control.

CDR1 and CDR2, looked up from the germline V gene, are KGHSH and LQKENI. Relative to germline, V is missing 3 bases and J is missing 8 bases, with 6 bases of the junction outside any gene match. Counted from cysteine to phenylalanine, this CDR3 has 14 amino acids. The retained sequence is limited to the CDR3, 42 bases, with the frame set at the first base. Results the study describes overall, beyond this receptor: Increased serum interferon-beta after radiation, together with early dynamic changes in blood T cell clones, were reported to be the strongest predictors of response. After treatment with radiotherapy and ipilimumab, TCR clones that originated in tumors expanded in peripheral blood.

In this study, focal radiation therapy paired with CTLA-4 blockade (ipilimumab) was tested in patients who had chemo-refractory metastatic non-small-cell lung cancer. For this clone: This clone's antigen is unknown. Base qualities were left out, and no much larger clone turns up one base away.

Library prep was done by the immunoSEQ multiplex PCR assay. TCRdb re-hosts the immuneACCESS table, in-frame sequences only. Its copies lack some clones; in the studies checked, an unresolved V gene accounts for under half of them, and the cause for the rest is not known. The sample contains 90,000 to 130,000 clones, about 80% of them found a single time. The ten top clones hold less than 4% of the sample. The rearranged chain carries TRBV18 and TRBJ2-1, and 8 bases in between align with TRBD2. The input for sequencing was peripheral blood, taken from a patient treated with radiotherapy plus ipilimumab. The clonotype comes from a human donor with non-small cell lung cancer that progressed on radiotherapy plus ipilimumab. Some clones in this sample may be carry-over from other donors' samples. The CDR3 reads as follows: CASSPTSARDEQFF. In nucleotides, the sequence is TGTGCCAGCTCACCGACTAGCGCCAGGGATGAGCAGTTCTTC.